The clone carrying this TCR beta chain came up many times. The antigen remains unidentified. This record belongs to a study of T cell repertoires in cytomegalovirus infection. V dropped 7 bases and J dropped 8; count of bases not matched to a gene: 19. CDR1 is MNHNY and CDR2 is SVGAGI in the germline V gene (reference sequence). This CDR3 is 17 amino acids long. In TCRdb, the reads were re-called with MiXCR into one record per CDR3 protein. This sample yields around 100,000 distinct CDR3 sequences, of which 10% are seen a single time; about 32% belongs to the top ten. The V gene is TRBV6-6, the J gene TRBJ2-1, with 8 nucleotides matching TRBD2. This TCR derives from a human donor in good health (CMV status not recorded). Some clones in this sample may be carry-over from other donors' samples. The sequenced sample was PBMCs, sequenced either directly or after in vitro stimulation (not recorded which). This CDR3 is CASNQREFEAVADEQFF. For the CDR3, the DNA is TGTGCCAGCAACCAGCGGGAGTTTGAGGCTGTAGCGGATGAGCAGTTCTTC.